The TCR beta chain described here comes from a study of T cell changes during pregnancy in multiple sclerosis. The CDR3 totals 15 residues. V lost 2 bases to trimming and J lost 9 bases; unmatched junction nucleotides: 3. Germline CDR1 and CDR2: MNHEY and SVGAGI. Here immunoSEQ multiplex PCR was the method, and the copy in TCRdb shows in-frame clones only, minus some. The sample records tens of thousands of clones, 85% to 95% being singletons. The gene calls are TRBV6-5 and TRBJ1-6, with 11 bases lining up with TRBD1. This clonotype originated in a female donor with multiple sclerosis, enrolled in a pregnancy study. Sequenced here: peripheral blood, sampled in the third trimester of pregnancy. The CDR3 DNA follows: TGTGCCAGCAGTTACGGGGGGACAGGGGGTTCACCCCTCCACTTT. It is translated as CASSYGGTGGSPLHF.